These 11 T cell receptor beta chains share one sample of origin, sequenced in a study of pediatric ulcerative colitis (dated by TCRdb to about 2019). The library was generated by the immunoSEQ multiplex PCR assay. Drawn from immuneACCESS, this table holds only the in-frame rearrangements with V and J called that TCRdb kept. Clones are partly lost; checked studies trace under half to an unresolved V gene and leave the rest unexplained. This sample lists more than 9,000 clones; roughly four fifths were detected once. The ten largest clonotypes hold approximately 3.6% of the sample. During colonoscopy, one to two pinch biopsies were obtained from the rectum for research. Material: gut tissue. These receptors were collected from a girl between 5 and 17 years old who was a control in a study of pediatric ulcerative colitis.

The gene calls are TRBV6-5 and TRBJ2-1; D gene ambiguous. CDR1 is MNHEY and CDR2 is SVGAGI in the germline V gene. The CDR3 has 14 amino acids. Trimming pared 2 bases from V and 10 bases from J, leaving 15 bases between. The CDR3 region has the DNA TGTGCCAGCAGTTACGGGCCGTTTCTTAACGAGCAGTTCTTC. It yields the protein CASSYGPFLNEQFF.

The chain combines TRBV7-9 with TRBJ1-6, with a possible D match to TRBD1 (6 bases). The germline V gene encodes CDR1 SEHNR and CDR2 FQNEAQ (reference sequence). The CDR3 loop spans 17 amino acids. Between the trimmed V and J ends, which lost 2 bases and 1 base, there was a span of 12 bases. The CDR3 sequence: CASSLSWGPSYNSPLHF. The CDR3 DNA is TGTGCCAGCAGCTTAAGCTGGGGGCCATCCTATAATTCACCCCTCCACTTT.

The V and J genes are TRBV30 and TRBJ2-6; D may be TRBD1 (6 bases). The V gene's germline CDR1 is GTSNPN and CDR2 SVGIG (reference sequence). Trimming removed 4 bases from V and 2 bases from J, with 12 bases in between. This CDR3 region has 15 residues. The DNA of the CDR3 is TGTGCCTGGACGAAGGACAGTGCTGGGGCCAACGTCCTGACTTTC. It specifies CAWTKDSAGANVLTF.

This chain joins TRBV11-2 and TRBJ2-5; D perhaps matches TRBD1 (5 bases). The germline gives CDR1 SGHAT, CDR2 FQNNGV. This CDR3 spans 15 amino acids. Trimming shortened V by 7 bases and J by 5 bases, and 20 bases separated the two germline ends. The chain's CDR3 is CASTDSGQKGETQYF. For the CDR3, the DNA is TGTGCCAGCACCGATAGTGGGCAAAAGGGGGAGACCCAGTACTTC.

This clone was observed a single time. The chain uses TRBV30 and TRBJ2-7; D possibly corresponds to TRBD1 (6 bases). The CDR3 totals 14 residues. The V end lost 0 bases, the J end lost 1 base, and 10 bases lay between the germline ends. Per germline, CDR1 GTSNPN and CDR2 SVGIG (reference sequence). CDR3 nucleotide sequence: TGTGCCTGGAGTGTACAGGGCAGATCCTACGAGCAGTACTTC. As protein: CAWSVQGRSYEQYF.

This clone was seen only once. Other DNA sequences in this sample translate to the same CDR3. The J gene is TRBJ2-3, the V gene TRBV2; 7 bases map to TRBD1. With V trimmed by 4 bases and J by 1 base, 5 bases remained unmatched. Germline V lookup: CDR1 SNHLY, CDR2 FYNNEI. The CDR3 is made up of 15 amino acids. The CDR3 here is CASSGRTGGTDTQYF. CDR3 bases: TGTGCCAGCAGTGGAAGGACAGGAGGCACAGATACGCAGTATTTT.

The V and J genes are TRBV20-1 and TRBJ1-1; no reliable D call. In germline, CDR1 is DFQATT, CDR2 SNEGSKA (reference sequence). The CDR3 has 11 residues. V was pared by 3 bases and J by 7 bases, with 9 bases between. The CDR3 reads CSARPQFEAFF. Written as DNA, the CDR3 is TGCAGTGCTAGGCCTCAATTTGAAGCTTTCTTT.

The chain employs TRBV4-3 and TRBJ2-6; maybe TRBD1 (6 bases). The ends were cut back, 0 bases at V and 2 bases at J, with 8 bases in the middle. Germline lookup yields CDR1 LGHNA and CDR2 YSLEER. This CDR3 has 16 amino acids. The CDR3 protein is CASSQDTGTGANVLTF. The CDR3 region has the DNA TGCGCCAGCAGCCAAGATACAGGGACTGGGGCCAACGTCCTGACTTTC.

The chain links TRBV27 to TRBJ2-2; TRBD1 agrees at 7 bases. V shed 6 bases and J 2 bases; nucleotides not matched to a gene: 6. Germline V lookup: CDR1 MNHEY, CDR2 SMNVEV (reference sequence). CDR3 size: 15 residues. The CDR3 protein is CASRTGTVNTGELFF. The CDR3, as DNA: TGTGCCAGCAGAACCGGGACAGTCAACACCGGGGAGCTGTTTTTT.

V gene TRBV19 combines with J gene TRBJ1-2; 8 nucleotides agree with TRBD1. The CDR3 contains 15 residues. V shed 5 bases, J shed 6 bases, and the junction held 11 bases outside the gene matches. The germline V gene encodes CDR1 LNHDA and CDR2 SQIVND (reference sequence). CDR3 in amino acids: CASSPWDRRYNGYTF. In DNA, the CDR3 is TGTGCCAGTAGTCCCTGGGACAGGAGATATAATGGCTACACCTTC.

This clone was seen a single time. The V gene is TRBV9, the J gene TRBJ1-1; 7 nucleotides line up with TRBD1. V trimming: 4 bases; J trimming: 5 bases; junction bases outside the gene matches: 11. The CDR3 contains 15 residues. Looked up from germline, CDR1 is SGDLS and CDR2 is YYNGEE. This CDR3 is CASSQVDRVVTEAFF. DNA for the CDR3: TGTGCCAGCAGCCAAGTCGACAGGGTGGTGACTGAAGCTTTCTTT. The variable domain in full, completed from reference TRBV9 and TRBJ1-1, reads DSGVTQTPKHLITATGQRVTLRCSPRSGDLSVYWYQQSLDQGLQFLIQYYNGEERAKGNILERFSAQQFPDLHSELNLSSLELGDSALYFCASSQVDRVVTEAFFGQGTRLTVV.